Shown below are 16 T cell receptor beta chains from a single sample sequenced in a study of spatial heterogeneity in lung cancer. TCRdb re-called the 5' RACE reads with MiXCR, one entry per CDR3 protein. The table lists thousands of distinct CDR3 sequences, around 12% of them singletons. No antigens are known for them. As to time point: sample taken at primary tumor resection. Findings and caveats of the study: Counts that tracked tumor mutation counts were those of expanded intratumoral alpha and beta TCRs.

The sequencing used lung tumor tissue, collected at surgery. These TCRs come from a male donor with early-stage non-small cell lung cancer.

This clonotype is labeled medium-sized. The CDR3 region is CASSFQAGGITDTQYF. Written as DNA, the CDR3 is TGTGCCAGCAGCTTCCAAGCGGGAGGGATCACAGATACGCAGTATTTT. The rearrangement links TRBV7-2 to TRBJ2-3, with 10 positions matching TRBD2. The CDR3 runs to 16 residues. With 3 bases clipped from V and 2 bases from J, the junction kept 5 bases outside the gene matches. From germline, CDR1 is SGHTA and CDR2 FQGNSA.

The table lists this clonotype with a few counts. This sequence joins TRBV2 and TRBJ2-6, with D perhaps matching TRBD1 (6 bases). In germline, CDR1 is SNHLY, CDR2 FYNNEI. V was pared by 4 bases and J by 4 bases, with 8 bases between. The CDR3 runs to 14 residues. The CDR3 nucleotides read TGTGCCAGCAGTGGACAGGAGGGGGCCAACGTCCTGACTTTC. Protein: CASSGQEGANVLTF.

V usage is TRBV20-1 and J usage is TRBJ2-3; 9 nucleotides align to TRBD1. There are 15 residues in the CDR3. The ends lost 6 bases at V and 3 bases at J; junction bases unmatched: 10. Germline V gene sequence: CDR1 DFQATT, CDR2 SNEGSKA (reference sequence). The CDR3 DNA reads as TGCAGTGCCAGCAACCCGACAGGGGGAACAGATACGCAGTATTTT. It translates to CSASNPTGGTDTQYF.

The chain couples TRBV5-1 to TRBJ2-6; D gene unclear. V lost 0 bases and J 3 bases, leaving 4 bases between the germline ends. The CDR3 runs to 14 residues. Germline V gene lookup returns CDR1 SGHRS and CDR2 YFSETQ. In nucleotides, the CDR3 is TGCGCCAGCAGCTTGGTAGTTGGGGCCAACGTCCTGACTTTC. Its protein is CASSLVVGANVLTF.

The chain uses TRBV6-5 and TRBJ1-1, with D possibly matching TRBD1 (6 bases). V lost 5 bases to trimming and J lost 3 bases, with 19 bases between them. The germline V gene encodes CDR1 MNHEY and CDR2 SVGAGI. This CDR3 has 16 residues. As DNA, the CDR3 is TGTGCCAGCAGTACTACAGGGATTCTTAAGGACACTGAAGCTTTCTTT. This encodes CASSTTGILKDTEAFF.

This clonotype appeared many times. As DNA, the CDR3 is TGTGCCAGCTCCCGAGGGGGAGAGGGGAACGAGCAGTACTTC. It encodes CASSRGGEGNEQYF. This chain joins TRBV18 and TRBJ2-7; a possible D gene is TRBD1 (6 bases). Trimming removed 6 bases from V and 5 bases from J, with 17 bases in between. The CDR3 extends over 14 amino acids. The germline V gene encodes CDR1 KGHSH and CDR2 LQKENI. The variable domain in full, completed from reference TRBV18 and TRBJ2-7, reads NAGVMQNPRHLVRRRGQEARLRCSPMKGHSHVYWYRQLPEEGLKFMVYLQKENIIDESGMPKERFSAEFPKEGPSILRIQQVVRGDSAAYFCASSRGGEGNEQYFGPGTRLTVT.

The sample holds a few counts of this clonotype. The chain is built from TRBV18 and TRBJ1-1; D ambiguous. The germline V gene encodes CDR1 KGHSH and CDR2 LQKENI. The length of the CDR3 is 13 residues. With 4 bases removed from V and 1 base from J, the gap between germline ends came to 7 bases. CDR3 amino acids: CASSQHTNTEAFF. As DNA, the CDR3 is TGTGCCAGCTCACAACACACGAACACTGAAGCTTTCTTT. The variable domain in full, with the rest retrieved from reference TRBV18 and TRBJ1-1, is NAGVMQNPRHLVRRRGQEARLRCSPMKGHSHVYWYRQLPEEGLKFMVYLQKENIIDESGMPKERFSAEFPKEGPSILRIQQVVRGDSAAYFCASSQHTNTEAFFGQGTRLTVV.

This clonotype came up a few times. The rearrangement joins TRBV7-2 to TRBJ2-5, with 12 positions matching TRBD2. The CDR3 spans 16 residues. Germline assignment: CDR1 SGHTA and CDR2 FQGNSA. Losses at the gene ends were 5 bases for V and 7 bases for J; bases not matched to a gene: 11. In DNA, the CDR3 is TGTGCCAGCAGCCTGGGACTAGCGGGCCGGGAGGGGACCCAGTACTTC. This gives the protein CASSLGLAGREGTQYF. Variable domain in full (rest from reference TRBV7-2 and TRBJ2-5): GAGVSQSPSNKVTEKGKDVELRCDPISGHTALYWYRQSLGQGLEFLIYFQGNSAPDKSGLPSDRFSAERTGGSVSTLTIQRTQQEDSAVYLCASSLGLAGREGTQYFGPGTRLLVL.

The genes are TRBV20-1 and TRBJ2-1; TRBD1 matches at 8 bases. Per the germline V gene, CDR1 is DFQATT and CDR2 is SNEGSKA (reference sequence). There are 16 residues in the CDR3. With 0 bases clipped from V and 1 base from J, the junction kept 5 bases outside the gene matches. The CDR3 DNA reads TGCAGTGCTAGAGACGACAGGGGAAGGTCCTACAATGAGCAGTTCTTC. Amino acid sequence: CSARDDRGRSYNEQFF.

The chain carries TRBV7-9 and TRBJ1-1; D unresolved. Germline-derived CDR1 and CDR2 are SEHNR and FQNEAQ (reference sequence). V lost 3 bases to trimming and J lost 2 bases, with 4 bases between them. This CDR3 has 12 residues. This CDR3 reads CASSFKNTEAFF. The CDR3 nucleotides read TGTGCCAGCAGCTTTAAAAACACTGAAGCTTTCTTT.

This clonotype was seen a few times. This rearrangement joins TRBV9 to TRBJ2-7; 10 bases fit TRBD2. In germline, CDR1 is SGDLS, CDR2 YYNGEE. J lost 7 bases, V lost 4 bases, and 17 bases had no gene match. The CDR3 contains 17 residues. The CDR3 DNA reads as TGTGCCAGCAGCTTCAACTTACCGGGACTAGCGACGAGGGAGCAGTACTTC. Protein sequence: CASSFNLPGLATREQYF. The variable domain in full, with the rest retrieved from reference TRBV9 and TRBJ2-7, is DSGVTQTPKHLITATGQRVTLRCSPRSGDLSVYWYQQSLDQGLQFLIQYYNGEERAKGNILERFSAQQFPDLHSELNLSSLELGDSALYFCASSFNLPGLATREQYFGPGTRLTVT.

This clonotype was seen a handful of times. The chain recombines TRBV11-3 with TRBJ1-3; unclear D gene. CDR3 length equals 16 residues. Germline V lookup: CDR1 SGHNT, CDR2 YENEEA. The germline V and J ends were trimmed by 5 bases and 5 bases, with 19 bases remaining between them. The CDR3 DNA reads TGTGCCAGCAGCCCCGGACTCACTACGGGGAGAAACACCATATATTTT. This encodes CASSPGLTTGRNTIYF.

This clonotype is medium-sized by share. This sequence joins TRBV4-2 and TRBJ2-3, with 7 bases aligning to TRBD2. With 2 bases clipped from V and 5 bases from J, the junction kept 10 bases outside the gene matches. The CDR3 runs to 16 residues. Germline V lookup: CDR1 LGHNA, CDR2 YNFKEQ. The CDR3 protein is CASSQSGTNFGDTQYF. DNA for the CDR3: TGTGCCAGCAGCCAAAGCGGGACTAACTTTGGAGATACGCAGTATTTT.

This clonotype was recorded a few times. The chain joins TRBV2 to TRBJ1-1, with D perhaps matching TRBD1 (5 bases). The CDR3 totals 15 residues. Trimming pared 1 base from V and 1 base from J, leaving 10 bases between. Per germline, CDR1 SNHLY and CDR2 FYNNEI. The CDR3: CASSEGEGANTEAFF. In DNA form, the CDR3 reads TGTGCCAGCAGTGAAGGAGAAGGGGCGAACACTGAAGCTTTCTTT. The whole variable domain, remainder taken from reference TRBV2 and TRBJ1-1, is EPEVTQTPSHQVTQMGQEVILRCVPISNHLYFYWYRQILGQKVEFLVSFYNNEISEKSEIFDDQFSVERPDGSNFTLKIRSTKLEDSAMYFCASSEGEGANTEAFFGQGTRLTVV.

By sample fraction, this clonotype is medium-sized (0.01 to 0.1%). The chain uses TRBV5-1 and TRBJ2-7; the match to TRBD1 covers 8 bases. Germline loops: CDR1 SGHRS, CDR2 YFSETQ. CDR3 length: 14 residues. V lost 4 bases and J lost 3; bases outside the gene matches: 6. CDR3 loop: CASSSMTGVYEQYF. The CDR3 coding sequence is TGCGCCAGCAGCAGCATGACAGGGGTCTACGAGCAGTACTTC.

This clonotype turned up a few times. The chain carries TRBV7-9 and TRBJ2-1; the D is unclear. Trimming shortened V by 9 bases and J by 7 bases, and 10 bases separated the two germline ends. This CDR3 is 11 amino acids long. Germline V gene data show CDR1 as SEHNR and CDR2 as FQNEAQ (reference sequence). The DNA of the CDR3 is TGTGCCAGACAAGCTGCGAATGAGCAGTTCTTC. It codes for CARQAANEQFF.